This is a list of T cell receptor beta chains from one sample in a study of T cell repertoires in cytomegalovirus infection. TCRdb reanalysed the reads using MiXCR and keeps one entry per CDR3 protein. In the table there are about 200,000 distinct CDR3 sequences, 8% to 10% of which are singletons. Sequenced material: PBMCs. These receptors were taken from a human donor in good health (CMV status not recorded). Some clones in this sample may be carry-over from other donors' samples. Both conserved end residues are part of each CDR3.

V gene,CDR3 protein
TRBV20-1,CSALEPGPGSGNTIYF
TRBV5-4,CASSPGQGSSYGYTF
TRBV5-6,CASSLSAVEYEQYF
TRBV29-1,CSAKGGSRTEAFF
TRBV13,CASRKLGRTVIGYTF
TRBV7-2,CASSLASSIYNEQFF
TRBV7-2,CASSPQKVVNTEAFF
TRBV20-1,CSARDLLVNEQYF
TRBV7-2,CASSLIYTYEQYF
TRBV11-2,CASSLVGQGGTEAFF
TRBV5-3,CASSLQTGINTEAFF
TRBV7-8,CASSLATASGANVLTF
TRBV29-1,CSVAFGTVDEKLFF
TRBV10-3,CAISESRGGFNEQFF
TRBV6-5,CASSYGAGGLRDTQYF
TRBV5-6,CASSLGYDSTSYEQYF
TRBV29-1,CSVPVSGATNEKLFF
TRBV20-1,CSTSPPDRPSGNTIYF
TRBV5-4,CASSPRTSGRGETQYF
TRBV6-2/TRBV6-3,CASSFTVLGYTF
TRBV6-2/TRBV6-3,CASSRRTEAFF
TRBV28,CASNLGQLNMNTEAFF
TRBV12-3/TRBV12-4,CASSSQGFSGANVLTF
TRBV7-2,CASSFLGEGREYF
TRBV27,CASSLTSTDTQYF
TRBV20-1,CSAFSGGLNEQFF
TRBV9,CASSPSGNPLEQFF
TRBV7-2,CASSLVAGVGKNIQYF
TRBV7-7,CASSLVSGSPTDTQYF
TRBV7-9,CASSPRGENTEAFF
TRBV6-6,CASVWGSGAQETQYF
TRBV7-2,CASMGLAGYNEQFF
TRBV28,CASTQEGLVRRTGELFF
TRBV20-1,CSAGGGGSSYEQYF
TRBV7-2,CASSLAGTGRPYNEQFF